Below, 23 T cell receptor beta chains from the same sample are listed, as sequenced in a study of regulatory T cells in long-lasting Graves disease. To make TCR beta libraries, researchers used iRepertoire HTBI primers and Arm-PCR of CDR3 regions. Each CDR3 protein gets one entry after TCRdb re-called the multiplex PCR reads with MiXCR. Found here are 320,000 or so distinct CDR3 sequences, about a sixth of them singletons; the top ten hold about 38%. The time point: newly diagnosed GD, antithyroid drugs for less than 3 months. PBMC-derived RNA was used for the TCR library. Sequenced here: peripheral blood mononuclear cells (PBMCs), sampled at new diagnosis, from a patient treated with antithyroid drugs. The origin of the receptors is a female donor with Graves disease.

This clonotype was picked up many times. An end of the junction differs from the germline gene, which may be a read error. The gene calls are TRBV9 and TRBJ2-1, with a weak D call TRBD2 (7 bases). CDR1 and CDR2 (germline): SGDLS, YYNGEE. The CDR3 totals 18 residues. CDR3 sequence (DNA): TGCGCCAGCAGCTTCCATCGGGGGGCTAGCGTTTCCTACAATGAGCAGTTCTTC. The encoded protein is CASSFHRGASVSYNEQFF.

At least ten counts were recorded for this clonotype. This rearrangement joins TRBV10-3 to TRBJ1-6; TRBD1 matches 9 bases. With 3 bases clipped from V and 10 bases from J, the junction kept 7 bases outside the gene matches. Germline CDR1 ENHRY, CDR2 SYGVKD. The CDR3 runs 15 residues. CDR3 DNA: TGTGCCATCAGTGACCTGTACAGGGGGCAATCACCCCTCCACTTT. Residues: CAISDLYRGQSPLHF.

This clonotype was counted at least ten times. This sequence joins TRBV12-3 or TRBV12-4 and TRBJ1-6; weak D call: TRBD1 (6 bases). V shed 6 bases and J shed 8 bases, with 23 bases lying between them. The CDR3 has 17 residues. CDR3 sequence: CASSLLKSGVADSPLHF. In DNA, the CDR3 is TGTGCCAGCAGCCTACTAAAGTCAGGGGTCGCCGATTCACCCCTCCACTTT.

This chain connects TRBV4-1 to TRBJ2-3, with D possibly being TRBD2 (5 bases). V lost 5 bases, J lost 8 bases, and 17 bases lay in between. The CDR3 length is 14 residues. Germline V CDR1 and CDR2: MGHRA, YSYEKL. DNA of the CDR3: TGCGCCAGCAGCTCTTCGGACTCCACGGGTACGCAGTATTTT. Its protein is CASSSSDSTGTQYF.

This clonotype has ten or more counts. The chain combines TRBV28 with TRBJ2-1; D is possibly TRBD2 (6 bases). The CDR3 covers 16 residues. Germline CDR1 reads MDHEN; CDR2 reads SYDVKM. Trimming removed 5 bases at V and 0 bases at J, with 14 bases between. The CDR3 is CASSAREESSYNEQFF. In DNA, the CDR3 is TGTGCCAGCAGTGCCAGGGAGGAGAGCTCCTACAATGAGCAGTTCTTC.

A word on this clonotype: The missing conserved phenylalanine or tryptophan at the end of this CDR3 makes a read error likely. It is unclear where the CDR3 begins or ends on the DNA, so no DNA is shown, and the CDR3 is as TCRdb lists it. The chain carries TRBV28 and TRBJ2-1; the D call TRBD2 from the table was never checked on the DNA. Germline lookup yields CDR1 MDHEN and CDR2 SYDVKM. Inclusive of both ends, the CDR3 amounts to 13 amino acids. CDR3 amino acids: CASTAGLAGGPGI.

This clonotype showed up just once. This chain connects TRBV2 to TRBJ2-3, with D possibly matching TRBD1 (6 bases). The CDR3 loop spans 16 amino acids. Germline CDR1 reads SNHLY; CDR2 reads FYNNEI. The germline V and J ends were trimmed by 6 bases and 6 bases, with 22 bases remaining between them. The CDR3 sequence: CASRNWGQGRGDTQYF. CDR3 coding DNA: TGTGCCAGCAGGAACTGGGGGCAGGGAAGAGGGGATACGCAGTATTTT.

CDR3 in amino acids: CASSYLAENEQFF. The CDR3 region has the DNA TGTGCCAGCAGTTACTTGGCCGAGAATGAGCAGTTCTTC. The chain employs TRBV6-2 or TRBV6-3 and TRBJ2-1; no clear D gene. The CDR3 covers 13 residues. Germline CDR1 and CDR2: MNHEY and SVGEGT. Trimming pared 1 base from V and 7 bases from J, leaving 8 bases between.

This clonotype was seen repeatedly, ten times or more. This rearrangement joins TRBV7-6 to TRBJ2-7, with D perhaps matching TRBD2 (6 bases). The CDR3 is made up of 15 amino acids. V lost 2 bases and J lost 5, with 16 bases in between. CDR1 SGHVS and CDR2 FNYEAQ come from the germline V gene. The CDR3 spells CASSLPGGVEDEQYF. CDR3 coding DNA: TGTGCCAGCAGCTTACCTGGCGGGGTTGAGGACGAGCAGTACTTC.

The chain carries TRBV11-3 and TRBJ2-3, with 15 bases fitting TRBD2. J lost 5 bases, V lost 8 bases, and 5 bases had no gene match. The CDR3 contains 15 residues. Germline V CDR1 and CDR2: SGHNT, YENEEA. The CDR3 sequence: CASGPGLAGGDTQYF. The CDR3 DNA reads TGTGCCAGCGGACCGGGACTAGCGGGAGGAGATACGCAGTATTTT.

This clonotype was seen many times. The gene calls are TRBV2 and TRBJ1-1, with D unresolved. CDR1 and CDR2 (germline): SNHLY, FYNNEI. The CDR3 contains 10 residues. The ends were cut back, 9 bases at V and 4 bases at J, with 6 bases in the middle. CDR3 protein: CASGRTEAFF. The DNA for the CDR3 is TGTGCCAGTGGACGCACTGAAGCTTTCTTT. Full variable domain (remainder filled in from reference TRBV2 and TRBJ1-1): EPEVTQTPSHQVTQMGQEVILRCVPISNHLYFYWYRQILGQKVEFLVSFYNNEISEKSEIFDDQFSVERPDGSNFTLKIRSTKLEDSAMYFCASGRTEAFFGQGTRLTVV.

This clonotype has at least ten counts. The chain uses TRBV2 and TRBJ1-1, with 8 bases aligning to TRBD1. The germline gives CDR1 SNHLY, CDR2 FYNNEI. Trimming at V came to 7 bases and at J to 5 bases, leaving 12 bases not matched to a gene. The CDR3 spans 15 residues. The CDR3 loop is CASNDPDRVETEAFF. The CDR3 DNA follows: TGTGCCAGCAACGACCCGGACAGGGTTGAAACTGAAGCTTTCTTT. The variable domain in full, with the rest retrieved from reference TRBV2 and TRBJ1-1, is EPEVTQTPSHQVTQMGQEVILRCVPISNHLYFYWYRQILGQKVEFLVSFYNNEISEKSEIFDDQFSVERPDGSNFTLKIRSTKLEDSAMYFCASNDPDRVETEAFFGQGTRLTVV.

This chain joins TRBV5-1 and TRBJ2-1; possibly TRBD1 for D (5 bases). V was pared by 4 bases and J by 7 bases, with 12 bases between. Germline V lookup: CDR1 SGHRS, CDR2 YFSETQ. The CDR3 has 13 residues. CDR3 in amino acids: CASSPFRENEQFF. DNA for the CDR3: TGCGCCAGCAGCCCATTCAGGGAAAATGAGCAGTTCTTC.

This clonotype was picked up many times. The junction departs from the called germline gene at one end, perhaps through a read error. The gene calls are TRBV9 and TRBJ2-7; 8 positions match TRBD2. CDR1 SGDLS and CDR2 YYNGEE come from the germline V gene. This CDR3 has 14 residues. CDR3 sequence reads: CASSVDLLADELGF. CDR3 nucleotides: TGTGCCAGCAGCGTAGATCTACTAGCGGACGAGCTCGGCTTC.

This clonotype has a count of ten or more. The chain joins TRBV7-8 to TRBJ2-3; the D gene is possibly TRBD1 (6 bases). Per germline, CDR1 SGHVS and CDR2 FQNEAQ. There are 15 residues in the CDR3. V lost 7 bases, J lost 3 bases, and 17 bases lay in between. This CDR3 reads CASTLPGRGTDTQYF. CDR3 coding DNA: TGTGCCAGCACACTCCCGGGAAGGGGGACAGATACGCAGTATTTT.

This chain joins TRBV27 and TRBJ2-3, with D possibly being TRBD2 (5 bases). V shed 0 bases and J shed 4 bases, with 11 bases lying between them. Germline-derived CDR1 and CDR2 are MNHEY and SMNVEV (reference sequence). The CDR3 is made up of 15 amino acids. As DNA, the CDR3 is TGTGCCAGCAGTTTATCTGTGGGAGCAGCAGATACGCAGTATTTT. Protein product: CASSLSVGAADTQYF.

This clonotype was detected ten times or more. The V gene is TRBV2, the J gene TRBJ2-3, with 10 nucleotides matching TRBD2. Germline CDR1 reads SNHLY; CDR2 reads FYNNEI. The CDR3 has 14 residues. The V gene end was trimmed by 8 bases and the J gene end by 6 bases; junction bases not matched to a gene: 8. In DNA form, the CDR3 reads TGTGCCAGCGCAGCGGGAGGGCCAGGGGATACGCAGTATTTT. Amino acid sequence: CASAAGGPGDTQYF.

As concerns this clonotype: Given a far larger clone just one base away, this is likely a sequencing read error. The V call is TRBV11-2, the J call TRBJ2-2, with TRBD2 matching over 8 bases. Germline assignment: CDR1 SGHAT and CDR2 FQNNGV. The CDR3 spans 17 residues. CDR3 residues: CASSQSQPGLGPGEPFF. CDR3 in DNA: TGTGCCAGCAGCCAATCGCAGCCGGGACTAGGTCCCGGGGAGCCGTTTTTT.

Only a few counts were recorded for this clonotype. The V gene is TRBV25-1, the J gene TRBJ2-7, with 7 bases fitting TRBD2. Germline V gene data show CDR1 as MGHDK and CDR2 as SYGVNS. V lost 4 bases to trimming and J lost 2 bases; unmatched junction nucleotides: 11. There are 16 residues in the CDR3. CDR3 bases: TGTGCCAGCAGTGTTTCTAGCGGCACATTTGCCTACGAGCAGTACTTC. Encoded protein: CASSVSSGTFAYEQYF.

The V and J genes are TRBV28 and TRBJ2-5, with 14 bases lining up with TRBD2. Germline V lookup: CDR1 MDHEN, CDR2 SYDVKM. V was clipped by 0 bases and J by 4 bases; unmatched bases: 10. The CDR3 runs to 19 residues. The CDR3 region has the DNA TGTGCCAGCAGTTTATGCCCTCGCGGACTAGCGGGAGGTCTAGAGACCCAGTACTTC. Translation: CASSLCPRGLAGGLETQYF.

This chain joins TRBV28 and TRBJ2-5; possibly TRBD2 for D (5 bases). The CDR3 runs to 16 residues. Trimming cost V 6 bases and J 3 bases, with 20 bases left between them. Germline values: CDR1 MDHEN, CDR2 SYDVKM. Here the CDR3 DNA reads TGTGCCAGCAGAGAACGCCGGGAACGGCTTGAAGAGACCCAGTACTTC. This translates into CASRERRERLEETQYF.

With respect to this clonotype: As the CDR3 is not closed by the conserved phenylalanine or tryptophan, this likely results from a read error. This chain uses TRBV28 with TRBJ1-1, with 7 bases aligning to TRBD1. Losses at the gene ends were 4 bases for V and 5 bases for J; bases not matched to a gene: 4. This CDR3 has 13 amino acids. CDR1 is MDHEN, CDR2 SYDVKM, per germline. Written as DNA, the CDR3 is TGTGCCAGCAGTTACAGGGGATGGACTGAAGCTTTCCTT. It yields the protein CASSYRGWTEAFL.

The chain recombines TRBV3-1 with TRBJ2-1; tentatively, D is TRBD2 (6 bases). V was trimmed by 4 bases and J by 4 bases, leaving 17 bases between them. CDR1 is LGHDT, CDR2 YNNKEL, per germline (reference sequence). This CDR3 is 16 amino acids long. This chain's CDR3 is CASSPRSERVYNEQFF. CDR3 DNA sequence: TGTGCCAGCAGCCCCCGGTCGGAGCGGGTGTACAATGAGCAGTTCTTC.